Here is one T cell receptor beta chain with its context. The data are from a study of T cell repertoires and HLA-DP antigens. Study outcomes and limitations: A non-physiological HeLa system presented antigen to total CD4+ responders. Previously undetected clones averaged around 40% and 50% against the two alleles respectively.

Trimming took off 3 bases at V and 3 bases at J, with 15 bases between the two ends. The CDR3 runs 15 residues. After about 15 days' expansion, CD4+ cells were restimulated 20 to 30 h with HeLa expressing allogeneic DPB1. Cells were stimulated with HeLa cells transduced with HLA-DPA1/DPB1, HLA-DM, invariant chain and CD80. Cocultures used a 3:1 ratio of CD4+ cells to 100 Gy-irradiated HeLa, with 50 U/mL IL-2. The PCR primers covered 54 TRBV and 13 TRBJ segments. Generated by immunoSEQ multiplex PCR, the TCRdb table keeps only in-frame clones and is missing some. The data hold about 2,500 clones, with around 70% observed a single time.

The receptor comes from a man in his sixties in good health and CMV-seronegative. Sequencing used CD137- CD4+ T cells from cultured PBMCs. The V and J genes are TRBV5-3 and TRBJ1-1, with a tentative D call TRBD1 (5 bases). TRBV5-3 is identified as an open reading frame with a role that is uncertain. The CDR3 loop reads CARSYSGTEYTEAFF. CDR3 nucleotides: TGTGCCAGAAGCTATTCCGGGACGGAGTACACTGAAGCTTTCTTT.